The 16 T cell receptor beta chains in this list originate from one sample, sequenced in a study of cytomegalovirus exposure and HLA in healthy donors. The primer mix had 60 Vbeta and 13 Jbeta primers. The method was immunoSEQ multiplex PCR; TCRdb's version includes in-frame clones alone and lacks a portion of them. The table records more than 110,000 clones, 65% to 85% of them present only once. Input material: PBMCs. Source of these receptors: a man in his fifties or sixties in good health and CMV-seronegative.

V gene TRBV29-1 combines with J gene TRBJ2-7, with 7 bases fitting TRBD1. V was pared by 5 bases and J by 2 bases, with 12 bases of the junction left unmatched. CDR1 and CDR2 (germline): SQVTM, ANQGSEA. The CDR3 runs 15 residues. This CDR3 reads CSVKMTGTATYEQYF. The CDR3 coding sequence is TGCAGCGTTAAAATGACCGGGACAGCGACCTACGAGCAGTACTTC.

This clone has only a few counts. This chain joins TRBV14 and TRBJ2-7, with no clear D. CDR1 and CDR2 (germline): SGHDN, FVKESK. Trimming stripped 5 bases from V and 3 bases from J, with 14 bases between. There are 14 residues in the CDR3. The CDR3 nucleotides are TGTGCCAGCAGCTCGGAGCTACAATTCTACGAGCAGTACTTC. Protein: CASSSELQFYEQYF.

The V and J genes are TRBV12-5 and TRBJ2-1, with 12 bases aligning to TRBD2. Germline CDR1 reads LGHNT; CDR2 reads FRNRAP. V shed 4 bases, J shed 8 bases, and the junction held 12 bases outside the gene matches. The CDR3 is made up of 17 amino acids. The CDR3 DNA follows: TGTGCTAGTGGTTCATCCCCGGGACTAGCGGGTTCCGATGAGCAGTTCTTC. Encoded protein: CASGSSPGLAGSDEQFF.

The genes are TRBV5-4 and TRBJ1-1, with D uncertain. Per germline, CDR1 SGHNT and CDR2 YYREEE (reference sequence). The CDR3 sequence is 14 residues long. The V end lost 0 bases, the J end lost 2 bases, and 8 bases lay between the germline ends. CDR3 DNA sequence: TGTGCCAGCAGCTTGGGTGGGAGCAACACTGAAGCTTTCTTT. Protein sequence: CASSLGGSNTEAFF.

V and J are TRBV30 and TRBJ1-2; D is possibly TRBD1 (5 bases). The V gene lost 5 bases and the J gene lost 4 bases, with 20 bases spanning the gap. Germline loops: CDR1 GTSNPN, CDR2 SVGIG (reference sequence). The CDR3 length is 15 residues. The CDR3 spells CAWGGLGTGSYGYTF. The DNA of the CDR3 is TGTGCCTGGGGGGGGTTAGGAACCGGCTCCTATGGCTACACCTTC. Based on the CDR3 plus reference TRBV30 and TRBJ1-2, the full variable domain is SQTIHQWPATLVQPVGSPLSLECTVEGTSNPNLYWYRQAAGRGLQLLFYSVGIGQISSEVPQNLSASRPQDRQFILSSKKLLLSDSGFYLCAWGGLGTGSYGYTFGSGTRLTVV.

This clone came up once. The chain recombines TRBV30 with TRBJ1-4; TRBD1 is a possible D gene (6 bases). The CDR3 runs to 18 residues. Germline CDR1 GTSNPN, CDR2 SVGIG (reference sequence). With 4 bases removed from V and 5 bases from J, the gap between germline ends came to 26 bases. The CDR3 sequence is CAWNSDPYFGQQNEKLFF. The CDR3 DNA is TGTGCCTGGAACTCGGACCCTTATTTTGGACAGCAAAATGAAAAACTGTTTTTT.

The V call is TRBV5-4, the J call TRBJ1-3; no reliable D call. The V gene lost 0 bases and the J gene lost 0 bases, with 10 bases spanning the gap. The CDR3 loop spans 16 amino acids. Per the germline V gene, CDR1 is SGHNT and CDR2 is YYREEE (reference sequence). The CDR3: CASSLDSPVSGNTIYF. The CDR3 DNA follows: TGTGCCAGCAGCTTGGACAGCCCTGTCTCTGGAAACACCATATATTTT.

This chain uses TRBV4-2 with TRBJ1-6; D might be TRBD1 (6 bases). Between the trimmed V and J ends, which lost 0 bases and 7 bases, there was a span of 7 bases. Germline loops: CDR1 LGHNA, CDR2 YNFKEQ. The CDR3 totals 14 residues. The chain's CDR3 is CASSQEDRNSPLHF. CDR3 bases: TGTGCCAGCAGCCAAGAAGACAGGAATTCACCCCTCCACTTT.

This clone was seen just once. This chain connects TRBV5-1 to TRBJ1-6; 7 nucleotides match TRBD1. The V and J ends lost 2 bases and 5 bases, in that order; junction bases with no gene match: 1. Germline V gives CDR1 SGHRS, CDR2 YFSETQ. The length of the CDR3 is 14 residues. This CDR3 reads CASSFGTDNSPLHF. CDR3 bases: TGCGCCAGCAGCTTCGGGACAGATAATTCACCCCTCCACTTT.

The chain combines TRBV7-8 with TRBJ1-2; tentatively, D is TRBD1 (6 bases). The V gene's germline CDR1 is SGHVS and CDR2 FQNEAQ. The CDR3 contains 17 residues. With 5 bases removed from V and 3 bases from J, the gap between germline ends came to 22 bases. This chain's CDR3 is CASSLPMTGPSDYGYTF. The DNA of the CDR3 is TGTGCCAGCAGCCTGCCTATGACAGGCCCAAGTGACTATGGCTACACCTTC.

The CDR3 is CASSLRTGYSNQPQHF. The CDR3 DNA follows: TGTGCCAGCAGCTTAAGGACGGGGTATAGCAATCAGCCCCAGCATTTT. The rearrangement links TRBV7-8 to TRBJ1-5; D unclear. V was clipped by 2 bases and J by 0 bases, with 11 bases between them. CDR1 is SGHVS and CDR2 is FQNEAQ in the germline V gene. The CDR3 totals 16 residues.

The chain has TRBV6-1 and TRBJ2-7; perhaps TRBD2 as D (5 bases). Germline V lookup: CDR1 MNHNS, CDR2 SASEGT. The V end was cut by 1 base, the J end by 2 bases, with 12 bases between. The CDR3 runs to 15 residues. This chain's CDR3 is CASSEDPGGPYEQYF. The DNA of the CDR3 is TGTGCCAGCAGTGAAGACCCTGGAGGCCCCTACGAGCAGTACTTC.

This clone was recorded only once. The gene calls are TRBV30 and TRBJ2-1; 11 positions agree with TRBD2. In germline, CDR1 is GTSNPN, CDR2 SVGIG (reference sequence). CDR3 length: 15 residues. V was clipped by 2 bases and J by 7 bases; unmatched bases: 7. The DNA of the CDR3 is TGTGCCTGGAGTAGAACTAGCGGGAGAGGTAATGAGCAGTTCTTC. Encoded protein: CAWSRTSGRGNEQFF.

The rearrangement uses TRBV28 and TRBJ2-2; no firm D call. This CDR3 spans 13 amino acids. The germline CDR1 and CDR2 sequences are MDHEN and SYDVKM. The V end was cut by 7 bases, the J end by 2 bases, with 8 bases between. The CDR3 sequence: CASIATNTGELFF. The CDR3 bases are TGTGCCAGCATCGCGACTAACACCGGGGAGCTGTTTTTT.

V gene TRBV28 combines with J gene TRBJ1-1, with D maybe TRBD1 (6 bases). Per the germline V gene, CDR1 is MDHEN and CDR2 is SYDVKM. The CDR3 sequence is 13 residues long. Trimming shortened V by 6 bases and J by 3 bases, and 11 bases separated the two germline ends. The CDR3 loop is CASRMTGYTEAFF. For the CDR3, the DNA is TGTGCCAGCAGAATGACAGGATACACTGAAGCTTTCTTT. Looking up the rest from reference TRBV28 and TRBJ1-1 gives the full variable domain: DVKVTQSSRYLVKRTGEKVFLECVQDMDHENMFWYRQDPGLGLRLIYFSYDVKMKEKGDIPEGYSVSREKKERFSLILESASTNQTSMYLCASRMTGYTEAFFGQGTRLTVV.

For the CDR3, the DNA is TGTGCCAGCAGCTTGGTCTGGGGGTCAGGGAGGAATAACTATGGCTACACCTTC. Its translation: CASSLVWGSGRNNYGYTF. The V call is TRBV5-4, the J call TRBJ1-2; maybe TRBD1 (5 bases). The CDR3 is 18 residues long. The V and J ends lost 0 bases and 1 base respectively, with 19 bases between them. Germline CDR1 and CDR2: SGHNT and YYREEE (reference sequence).